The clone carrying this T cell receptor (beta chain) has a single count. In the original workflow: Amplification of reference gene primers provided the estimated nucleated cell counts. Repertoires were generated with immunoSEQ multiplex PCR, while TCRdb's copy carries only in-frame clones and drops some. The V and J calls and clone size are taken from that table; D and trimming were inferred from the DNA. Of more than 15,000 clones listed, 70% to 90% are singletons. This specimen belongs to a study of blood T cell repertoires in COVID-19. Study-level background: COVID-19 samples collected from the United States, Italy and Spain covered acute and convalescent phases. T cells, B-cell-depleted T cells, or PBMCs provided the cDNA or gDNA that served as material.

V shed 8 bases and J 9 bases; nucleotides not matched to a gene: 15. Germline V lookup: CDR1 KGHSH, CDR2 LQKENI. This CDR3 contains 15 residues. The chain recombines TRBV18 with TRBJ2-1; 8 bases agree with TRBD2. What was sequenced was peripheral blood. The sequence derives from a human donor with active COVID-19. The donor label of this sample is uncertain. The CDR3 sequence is CASLRRAGVHSEQFF. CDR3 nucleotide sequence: TGTGCCAGCCTCCGGAGAGCGGGAGTCCATAGTGAGCAGTTCTTC.